This T cell receptor (beta chain) was identified in a study of PD-1 blockade in classical Hodgkin lymphoma. The repertoire was sequenced with immunoSEQ multiplex PCR; TCRdb's copy has only in-frame clones and lacks some. The sample has tens of thousands of clones; 70% to 85% are singletons. Autologous stem cell transplantation was followed by relapse in every patient, and brentuximab vedotin exposure varied. The TCR sequence derives from a human donor with classical Hodgkin lymphoma. This specimen was peripheral blood mononuclear cells (PBMCs), taken before the second cycle of nivolumab.

The CDR3 DNA is TGCGCCAGCAGCTTGAATGGTTGGGGGGCCCAAGAGACCCAGTACTTC. This gives the protein CASSLNGWGAQETQYF. The V and J genes are TRBV5-1 and TRBJ2-5, with D possibly called TRBD1 or TRBD2 (6 bases each). Germline CDR1 and CDR2: SGHRS and YFSETQ. The length of the CDR3 is 16 residues. Trimming removed 1 base from V and 1 base from J, with 14 bases in between.